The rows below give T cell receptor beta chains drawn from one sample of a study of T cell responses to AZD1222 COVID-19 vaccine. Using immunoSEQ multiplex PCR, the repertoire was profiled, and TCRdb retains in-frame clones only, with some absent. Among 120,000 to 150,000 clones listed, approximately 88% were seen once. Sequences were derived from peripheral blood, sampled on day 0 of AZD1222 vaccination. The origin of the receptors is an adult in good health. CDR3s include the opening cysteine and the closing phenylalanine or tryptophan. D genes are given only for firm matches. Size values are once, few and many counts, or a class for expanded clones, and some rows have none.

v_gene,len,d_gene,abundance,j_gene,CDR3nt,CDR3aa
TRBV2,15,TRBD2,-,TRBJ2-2,TGTGCCAGCAGACCCAGGACTAGCGGGTCCGGGGAGCTGTTTTTT,CASRPRTSGSGELFF
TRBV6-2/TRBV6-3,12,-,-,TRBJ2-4,TGTGCCAGCAGTAACCCCGATCCGGTTCAGTACTTC,CASSNPDPVQYF
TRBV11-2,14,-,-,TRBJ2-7,TGTGCCAGCAGCTTAGACACAGGGTTCTACGAGCAGTACTTC,CASSLDTGFYEQYF
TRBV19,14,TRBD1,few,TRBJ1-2,TGTGCCAGTAGTCCCGCGGACAGGGCCTATGGCTACACCTTC,CASSPADRAYGYTF
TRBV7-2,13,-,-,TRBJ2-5,TGTGCCAGCAGCTTAAGGCGGGGCGAGACCCAGTACTTC,CASSLRRGETQYF
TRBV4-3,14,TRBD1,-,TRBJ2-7,TGCGCCAGCAGCCTCGCCGCACAGGGGTACGAGCAGTACTTC,CASSLAAQGYEQYF
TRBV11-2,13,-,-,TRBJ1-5,TGTGCCAGCAGAGCGGGGAACGGTCAGCCCCAGCATTTT,CASRAGNGQPQHF
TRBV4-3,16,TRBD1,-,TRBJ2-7,TGCGCCAGCAGCCAACATGCCAGGGGGTTCACCTACGAGCAGTACTTC,CASSQHARGFTYEQYF
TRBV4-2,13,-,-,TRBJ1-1,TGTGCCAGCAGCCAAGATCTGGAGACTGAAGCTTTCTTT,CASSQDLETEAFF
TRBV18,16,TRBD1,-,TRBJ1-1,TGTGCCAGCTCACCGAGGACAGGGGGCTTGAACACTGAAGCTTTCTTT,CASSPRTGGLNTEAFF
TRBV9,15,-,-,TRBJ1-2,TGTGCCAGCAGCGACCCCGCGGGGAGGGACGATGGCTACACCTTC,CASSDPAGRDDGYTF
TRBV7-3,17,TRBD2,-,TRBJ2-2,TGTGCCAGCAGCTTAGCTAGCGGGGGGCGGAACACCGGGGAGCTGTTTTTT,CASSLASGGRNTGELFF
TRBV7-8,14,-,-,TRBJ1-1,TGTGCCAGCAGCTCCGGACTAATGGCGACTGAAGCTTTCTTT,CASSSGLMATEAFF
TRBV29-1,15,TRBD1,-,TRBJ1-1,TGCAGCGTCTCGTTTGAGGACAGGATGAACACTGAAGCTTTCTTT,CSVSFEDRMNTEAFF